Here is one T cell receptor (beta chain) with its context. The antigen remains unidentified. Genomic DNA came from blood conventional CD4+ T cells gated CD25-low CD127-high. The data belong to a study of regulatory and conventional T cells in RAG deficiency. The CDR3 runs to 17 residues. V gave up 2 bases and J gave up 1 base, with 16 bases separating them. Germline V gene data show CDR1 as WNHNN and CDR2 as SYGVQD (reference sequence). The data were produced by immunoSEQ multiplex PCR, yet TCRdb's version contains in-frame clones alone and is incomplete. The profile shows around 29,000 clones, 95% to 96% of them singletons. General study points: RAG-deficient patients showed markedly lower Shannon entropy and higher Simpson indices than control T-cell subsets.

In addition, the sample was reused for a study of regulatory T cells. That paper notes: The primer mix had 52 TRBV and 13 TRBJ primers. Skewed V and J usage and few unique V-J pairs marked patient repertoires, most in Tregs.

This sequence originates from a human donor in good health. The chain employs TRBV10-1 and TRBJ2-3; TRBD2 might be the D (5 bases). What was sequenced was CD25- CD4+ T cells sorted from blood. The CDR3 coding sequence is TGCGCCAGCAGTGAGCCAACTAGGATGGGCGGCACAGATACGCAGTATTTT. Its protein is CASSEPTRMGGTDTQYF.